This paragraph covers one T cell receptor (beta chain) sequence. Its antigen is unknown. These data belong to a study of shared clonotypes between healthy human individuals. Healthy and HIV-negative, the adult donors had no recent acute infections or vaccinations. Whole-study results and caveats: Naive subsets typically showed greater estimated richness than memory subsets. Lower generation probabilities were found for non-shared clonotypes than for those shared by all four donors. What rarefaction showed was incomplete sorted-subset sequencing despite large depth.

Repertoires were generated with immunoSEQ multiplex PCR, while TCRdb's copy carries only in-frame clones and drops some. The data show approximately 2.3 million clones, over 90% seen once. The length of the CDR3 is 18 residues. The germline gives CDR1 SGHDN, CDR2 FVKESK. Trimming took 5 bases from V and 4 from J; bases not matched to a gene: 14. This chain uses TRBV14 with TRBJ2-7; 13 bases map to TRBD2. The sequencing input was naive CD4+ T cells from PBMCs. Subset here: CD45RA+ positively selected. This TCR was recovered from a young man in good health. Some clones in this sample may be carry-over from other donors' samples. CDR3 sequence: CASSAQGLAGAPLYEQYF. CDR3 nucleotides: TGTGCCAGCAGCGCCCAAGGACTAGCGGGAGCCCCCCTTTACGAGCAGTACTTC. Full variable domain (remainder filled in from reference TRBV14 and TRBJ2-7): EAGVTQFPSHSVIEKGQTVTLRCDPISGHDNLYWYRRVMGKEIKFLLHFVKESKQDESGMPNNRFLAERTGGTYSTLKVQPAELEDSGVYFCASSAQGLAGAPLYEQYFGPGTRLTVT.